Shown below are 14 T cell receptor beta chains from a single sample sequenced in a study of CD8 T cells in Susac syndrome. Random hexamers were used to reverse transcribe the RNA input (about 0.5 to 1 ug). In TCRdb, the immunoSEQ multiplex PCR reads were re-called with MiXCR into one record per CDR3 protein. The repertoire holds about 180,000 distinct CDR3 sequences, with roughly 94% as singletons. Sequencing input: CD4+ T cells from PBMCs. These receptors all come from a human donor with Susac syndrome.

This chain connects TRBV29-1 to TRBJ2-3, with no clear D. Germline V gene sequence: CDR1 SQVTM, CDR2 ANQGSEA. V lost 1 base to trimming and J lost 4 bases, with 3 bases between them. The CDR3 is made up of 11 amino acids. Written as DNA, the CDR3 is TGCAGCGTTGAAGTGTCAGATACGCAGTATTTT. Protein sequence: CSVEVSDTQYF.

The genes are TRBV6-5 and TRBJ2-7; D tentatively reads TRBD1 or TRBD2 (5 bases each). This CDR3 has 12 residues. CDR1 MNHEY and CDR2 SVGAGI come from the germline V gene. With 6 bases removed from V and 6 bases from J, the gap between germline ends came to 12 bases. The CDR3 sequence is CASRRDGGEQYF. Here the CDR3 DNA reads TGTGCCAGCAGGAGGGACGGAGGCGAGCAGTACTTC.

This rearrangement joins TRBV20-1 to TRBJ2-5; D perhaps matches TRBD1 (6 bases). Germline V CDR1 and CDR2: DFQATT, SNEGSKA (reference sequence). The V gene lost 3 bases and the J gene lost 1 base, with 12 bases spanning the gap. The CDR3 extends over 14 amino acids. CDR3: CSASKQGLQETQYF. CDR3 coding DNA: TGCAGTGCTAGTAAACAGGGCCTCCAAGAGACCCAGTACTTC.

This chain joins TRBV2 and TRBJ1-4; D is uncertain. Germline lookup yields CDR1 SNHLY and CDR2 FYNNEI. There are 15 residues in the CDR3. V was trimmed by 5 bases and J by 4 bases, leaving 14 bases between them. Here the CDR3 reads CASSWTGGDNEKLFF. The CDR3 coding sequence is TGTGCCAGCAGTTGGACTGGTGGGGATAATGAAAAACTGTTTTTT.

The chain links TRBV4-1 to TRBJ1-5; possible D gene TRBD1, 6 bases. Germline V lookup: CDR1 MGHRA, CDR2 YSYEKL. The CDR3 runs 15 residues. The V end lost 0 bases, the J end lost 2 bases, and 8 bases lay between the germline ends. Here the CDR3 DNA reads TGCGCCAGCAGCCAAGAACAGGGCCGCAATCAGCCCCAGCATTTT. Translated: CASSQEQGRNQPQHF.

The CDR3 coding sequence is TGCGCCAGCAGCGCAAGGACAGGGAGCACCGGGGAGCTGTTTTTT. Its protein product is CASSARTGSTGELFF. V usage is TRBV5-1 and J usage is TRBJ2-2; 8 bases are shared with TRBD1. The CDR3 covers 15 residues. V lost 4 bases to trimming and J lost 4 bases; unmatched junction nucleotides: 6. Looked up from germline, CDR1 is SGHRS and CDR2 is YFSETQ.

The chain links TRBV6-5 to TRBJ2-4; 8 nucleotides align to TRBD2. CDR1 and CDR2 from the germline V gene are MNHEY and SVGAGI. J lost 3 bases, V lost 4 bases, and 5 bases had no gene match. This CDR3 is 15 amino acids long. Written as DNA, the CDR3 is TGTGCCAGCAGTTCGGGAAGCGGGGGCAAAAACATTCAGTACTTC. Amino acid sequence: CASSSGSGGKNIQYF.

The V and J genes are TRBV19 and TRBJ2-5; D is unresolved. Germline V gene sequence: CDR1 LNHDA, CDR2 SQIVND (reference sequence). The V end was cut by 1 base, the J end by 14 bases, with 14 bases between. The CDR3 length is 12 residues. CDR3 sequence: CASSIGALPVYF. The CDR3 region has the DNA TGTGCCAGTAGTATAGGTGCCCTTCCCGTTTACTTC.

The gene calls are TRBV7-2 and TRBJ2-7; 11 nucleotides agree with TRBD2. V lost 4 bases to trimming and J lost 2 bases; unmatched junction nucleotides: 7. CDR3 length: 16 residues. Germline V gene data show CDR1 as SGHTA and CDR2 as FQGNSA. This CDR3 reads CASSSRSSGGAYEQYF. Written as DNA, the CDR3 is TGTGCCAGCAGCTCCCGGAGTAGCGGGGGGGCCTACGAGCAGTACTTC.

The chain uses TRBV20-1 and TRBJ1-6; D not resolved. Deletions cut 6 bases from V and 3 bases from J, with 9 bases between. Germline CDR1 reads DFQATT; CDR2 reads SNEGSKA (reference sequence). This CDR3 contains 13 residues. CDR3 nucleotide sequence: TGCAGTGCGATCCGGGACTATAATTCACCCCTCCACTTT. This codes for CSAIRDYNSPLHF.

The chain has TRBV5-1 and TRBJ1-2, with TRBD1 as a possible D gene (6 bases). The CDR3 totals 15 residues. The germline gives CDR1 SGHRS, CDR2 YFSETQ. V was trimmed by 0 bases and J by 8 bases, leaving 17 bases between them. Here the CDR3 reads CASSLETITGSGYTF. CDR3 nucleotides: TGCGCCAGCAGCTTGGAGACTATAACAGGGTCGGGCTACACCTTC. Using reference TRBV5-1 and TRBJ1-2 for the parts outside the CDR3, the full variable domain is KAGVTQTPRYLIKTRGQQVTLSCSPISGHRSVSWYQQTPGQGLQFLFEYFSETQRNKGNFPGRFSGRQFSNSRSEMNVSTLELGDSALYLCASSLETITGSGYTFGSGTRLTVV.

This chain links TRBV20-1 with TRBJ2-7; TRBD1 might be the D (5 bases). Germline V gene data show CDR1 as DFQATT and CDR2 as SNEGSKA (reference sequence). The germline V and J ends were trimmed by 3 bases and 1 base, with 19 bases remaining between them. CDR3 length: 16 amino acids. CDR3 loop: CSASGRLGDLSYEQYF. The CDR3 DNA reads TGCAGTGCTAGCGGACGTTTAGGGGATTTATCCTACGAGCAGTACTTC.

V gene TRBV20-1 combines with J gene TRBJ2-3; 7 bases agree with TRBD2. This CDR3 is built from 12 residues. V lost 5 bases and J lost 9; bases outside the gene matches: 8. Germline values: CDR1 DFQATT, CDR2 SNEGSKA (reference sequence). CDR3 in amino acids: CSAPEGRVTQYF. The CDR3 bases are TGCAGTGCTCCAGAGGGGAGGGTCACGCAGTATTTT.

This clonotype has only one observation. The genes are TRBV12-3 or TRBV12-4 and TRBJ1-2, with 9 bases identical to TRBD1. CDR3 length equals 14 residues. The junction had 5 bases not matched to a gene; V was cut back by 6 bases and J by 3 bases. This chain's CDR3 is CASRTGTGHYGYTF. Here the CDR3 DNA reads TGTGCCAGCAGGACCGGGACAGGGCACTATGGCTACACCTTC.